This is a list of T cell receptor beta chains from one sample in a study of OX40 agonist ivuxolimab in advanced cancers. Only in-frame clones appear in the TCRdb table, and some are missing; sequencing was by immunoSEQ multiplex PCR. The profile shows 26,000 or so clones, about 90% of them singletons. The specimen comprised CD4+ or CD8+ T cells sorted from blood, sampled in a trial of the OX40 agonist ivuxolimab. The receptors come from an adult with an advanced solid tumor such as melanoma, head and neck, liver or kidney cancer. Both conserved end residues are part of each CDR3. Fields, in order: V gene, J gene, CDR3 protein.

TRBV28	TRBJ2-7	CASSSRDASYEQYF
TRBV4-1	TRBJ1-4	CASSVDEKLFF
TRBV15	TRBJ1-5	CATSNLPGTVNQPQHF
TRBV14	TRBJ2-7	CASSQGVSGAYEQYF
TRBV28	TRBJ2-7	CASSKTSGRAGSYEQYF
TRBV28	TRBJ2-7	CASSSPPGLAGLRNEQYF
TRBV7-9	TRBJ2-3	CASSHPPDSRITDTQYF
TRBV7-3	TRBJ2-2	CASSPLAGGGLTNTGELFF
TRBV7-8	TRBJ1-5	CASSLARDRGQPQHF
TRBV7-2	TRBJ2-1	CASSSTSGVYNEQFF
TRBV11-2	TRBJ2-7	CASSLTATSSYEQYF
TRBV5-5	TRBJ2-3	CASSLAASGRNTDTQYF
TRBV2	TRBJ2-3	CASSEASKGEDTQYF
TRBV7-2	TRBJ2-1	CASSLDFESLRGNEQFF